These 12 T cell receptor beta chains were sequenced from one sample in a study of CD8 T cells in ankylosing spondylitis. TCRdb used MiXCR to reprocess the 5' RACE reads, holding one entry per CDR3 protein. In the table there are 220,000 or so distinct CDR3 sequences, under 12% of which are singletons. Sequencing used blood, either unsorted or a sorted T cell fraction (not recorded which). These receptors came from a male donor with ankylosing spondylitis or in good health (not recorded which).

This clonotype was picked up a small number of times. This chain connects TRBV20-1 to TRBJ2-3, with 7 bases matching TRBD2. Germline V CDR1 and CDR2: DFQATT, SNEGSKA (reference sequence). This CDR3 has 15 residues. V trimming: 3 bases; J trimming: 3 bases; junction bases outside the gene matches: 9. CDR3 in amino acids: CSASVPGGRTDTQYF. The CDR3 DNA reads TGCAGTGCTAGTGTTCCGGGGGGTCGAACAGATACGCAGTATTTT.

This clonotype was recorded at least ten times. The gene calls are TRBV15 and TRBJ2-7; either TRBD1 or TRBD2 may fit D (5 bases each). V was cut by 6 bases and J by 6 bases, with 18 bases left in between. The CDR3 spans 14 residues. Germline assignment: CDR1 LNHNV and CDR2 YYDKDF (reference sequence). The CDR3 nucleotides read TGTGCCACCAGTACCGGGACCAGTCCCCTCGAGCAGTACTTC. Its translation is CATSTGTSPLEQYF.

This clonotype has a count of ten or more. V is TRBV5-1 and J is TRBJ2-7, with D perhaps given as TRBD1 or TRBD2 (5 bases each). Looked up from germline, CDR1 is SGHRS and CDR2 is YFSETQ. This CDR3 region has 15 residues. V gave up 9 bases and J gave up 0 bases, with 19 bases separating them. The CDR3 loop is CATKPGTQNSYEQYF. The DNA for the CDR3 is TGCGCCACGAAACCCGGGACGCAAAACTCCTACGAGCAGTACTTC.

This clonotype came up many times. The gene calls are TRBV7-9 and TRBJ2-3, with TRBD1 as a possible D gene (5 bases). The germline CDR1 and CDR2 sequences are SEHNR and FQNEAQ (reference sequence). Trimming cost V 1 base and J 2 bases, with 16 bases left between them. CDR3 size: 17 residues. CDR3: CASSLGFRESLTDTQYF. CDR3 in DNA: TGTGCCAGCAGCTTAGGTTTCAGGGAATCCCTCACAGATACGCAGTATTTT.

This clonotype was recorded at least ten times. This chain's CDR3 is CASSLELNQPQHF. The CDR3, as DNA: TGTGCCAGCAGCTTAGAACTCAATCAGCCCCAGCATTTT. This rearrangement joins TRBV7-2 to TRBJ1-5, with D uncertain. Per the germline V gene, CDR1 is SGHTA and CDR2 is FQGNSA. The CDR3 has 13 residues. The V and J ends lost 1 base and 3 bases respectively, with 4 bases between them.

In its sample, this clonotype was seen a few times. The genes are TRBV20-1 and TRBJ2-7; 7 bases agree with TRBD1. The ends lost 6 bases at V and 2 bases at J; junction bases unmatched: 13. The V gene's germline CDR1 is DFQATT and CDR2 SNEGSKA (reference sequence). CDR3 length equals 15 residues. The CDR3 DNA follows: TGCAGTGCCCCGACCGCGGCAGGGGGTACCTACGAGCAGTACTTC. As protein: CSAPTAAGGTYEQYF.

The CDR3 region is CASSSRGEGNTEAFF. The CDR3 DNA is TGCGCCAGCAGCTCGAGAGGAGAGGGAAACACTGAAGCTTTCTTT. The chain is built from TRBV5-1 and TRBJ1-1; D gene uncertain. Germline assignment: CDR1 SGHRS and CDR2 YFSETQ. The CDR3 sequence is 15 residues long. V was trimmed by 3 bases and J by 2 bases, leaving 14 bases between them.

This clonotype was counted ten times or more. V usage is TRBV4-2 and J usage is TRBJ1-2; perhaps TRBD1 as D (5 bases). This CDR3 is 17 amino acids long. Deletions cut 1 base from V and 4 bases from J, with 19 bases between. Germline lookup yields CDR1 LGHNA and CDR2 YNFKEQ. CDR3 nucleotides: TGTGCCAGCAGCCAAGTTGCCCCAAGGGGAAGATCCTATGGCTACACCTTC. Translated: CASSQVAPRGRSYGYTF.

CDR3 loop: CASSPRGQLYGYTF. In DNA, the CDR3 is TGTGCCAGCAGCCCCCGGGGACAGCTCTATGGCTACACCTTC. This chain connects TRBV7-6 to TRBJ1-2, with 7 bases that match TRBD1. CDR3 length: 14 residues. Germline trimming cut 5 bases from V and 4 bases from J; bases unmatched to any gene: 7. Looked up from germline, CDR1 is SGHVS and CDR2 is FNYEAQ.

This clonotype was seen many times. The chain uses TRBV5-5 and TRBJ1-1; weak D call: TRBD1 (5 bases). The CDR3 is 14 residues long. Trimming stripped 3 bases from V and 2 bases from J, with 11 bases between. Germline CDR1 reads SGHKS; CDR2 reads YYEKEE (reference sequence). This chain's CDR3 is CASSWDGFNTEAFF. Here the CDR3 DNA reads TGTGCCAGCAGCTGGGACGGGTTTAACACTGAAGCTTTCTTT.

The sample holds many counts of this clonotype. The chain combines TRBV20-1 with TRBJ2-4, with 7 bases aligning to TRBD1. The germline gives CDR1 DFQATT, CDR2 SNEGSKA (reference sequence). This CDR3 has 15 residues. The V and J ends lost 6 bases and 9 bases, in that order; junction bases with no gene match: 17. The CDR3 loop is CSAPNSAQGDSIQYF. As DNA, the CDR3 is TGCAGTGCCCCTAACTCAGCTCAGGGGGATAGCATTCAGTACTTC.

The chain combines TRBV7-3 with TRBJ2-5, with no clear D. The CDR3 has 15 amino acids. Trimming removed 0 bases from V and 5 bases from J, with 13 bases in between. Germline CDR1 and CDR2: SGHTA and FQGTGA. DNA of the CDR3: TGTGCCAGCAGCTTAACGCCTGAGACTGACGAGACCCAGTACTTC. Its protein product is CASSLTPETDETQYF.